These 7 T cell receptor beta chains originate from one sample sequenced in a study of identical twins. TCRdb re-called the 5' RACE reads through MiXCR, storing one row per CDR3 protein. The sample holds hundreds of thousands of distinct CDR3 sequences, more than 6.5% seen once. These data were also filed under a second study, of yellow fever vaccine responses in identical twins.

The sequenced sample consisted of PBMCs. These receptors originate from a woman between 18 and 30 years old in good health.

This clonotype has a handful of counts. CDR3 nucleotides: TGTGCCAGCTCACGACAGGGACCGAACACCGGGGAGCTGTTTTTT. Protein product: CASSRQGPNTGELFF. The chain links TRBV18 to TRBJ2-2, with TRBD1 matching over 7 bases. The V and J ends lost 4 bases and 0 bases, in that order; junction bases with no gene match: 2. CDR3 length equals 15 residues. Per germline, CDR1 KGHSH and CDR2 LQKENI.

CDR3 bases: TGTGCCAGCAGTTTGGGACAGGGGGAATGGGAGCAGTACTTC. It encodes CASSLGQGEWEQYF. The genes are TRBV12-3 or TRBV12-4 and TRBJ2-7, with 11 bases lining up with TRBD1. V dropped 3 bases and J dropped 7; count of bases not matched to a gene: 5. The CDR3 length is 14 residues.

This clonotype was seen more than once but under ten times. V usage is TRBV18 and J usage is TRBJ2-3; D may be TRBD1 or TRBD2 (6 bases each). The V end was cut by 4 bases, the J end by 2 bases, with 16 bases between. CDR1 and CDR2 (germline): KGHSH, LQKENI. The CDR3 has 16 residues. The CDR3, as DNA: TGTGCCAGCTCACGCGGTTCGACGGGGGCCACAGATACGCAGTATTTT. It is translated as CASSRGSTGATDTQYF.

The chain employs TRBV7-6 and TRBJ1-2, with TRBD1 matching 7 bases. Per the germline V gene, CDR1 is SGHVS and CDR2 is FNYEAQ. The junction had 9 bases not matched to a gene; V was cut back by 5 bases and J by 0 bases. This CDR3 has 16 amino acids. The CDR3 DNA reads as TGTGCCAGCAGCCGCAGTGAAGACAGGGCTAACTATGGCTACACCTTC. Translating it yields CASSRSEDRANYGYTF.

The chain uses TRBV7-8 and TRBJ1-5, with D possibly matching TRBD1 (5 bases). The CDR3 has 16 residues. Trimming removed 1 base at V and 3 bases at J, with 13 bases between. Looked up from germline, CDR1 is SGHVS and CDR2 is FQNEAQ. For the CDR3, the DNA is TGTGCCAGCAGCTTAGAGGGCCGGGGGTACAATCAGCCCCAGCATTTT. This translates into CASSLEGRGYNQPQHF.

V and J are TRBV20-1 and TRBJ2-3; D possibly matches TRBD1 or TRBD2 (5 bases each). The CDR3 loop spans 13 amino acids. V was pared by 6 bases and J by 2 bases, with 12 bases between. Germline V gene lookup returns CDR1 DFQATT and CDR2 SNEGSKA (reference sequence). CDR3 protein: CSAYGGSTDTQYF. The DNA for the CDR3 is TGCAGTGCCTATGGGGGATCCACAGATACGCAGTATTTT.

This clonotype was detected only a few times. The chain combines TRBV24-1 with TRBJ2-1; 14 nucleotides line up with TRBD2. Germline lookup yields CDR1 KGHDR and CDR2 SFDVKD. Trimming at V came to 4 bases and at J to 2 bases, leaving 3 bases not matched to a gene. The CDR3 runs to 17 residues. The CDR3 loop is CATSDQTSGRAYNEQFF. CDR3 sequence (DNA): TGTGCCACCAGTGACCAGACTAGCGGGAGGGCCTACAATGAGCAGTTCTTC.